Sequencing of this T cell receptor (beta chain) was carried out in a study of CXCR3-negative and CXCR3-positive naive CD8 T cells. Findings and limits, study-wide: Cryopreservation partially lowered CXCR3 expression, so most assays used fresh PBMCs. TRBV-TRBJ usage matched between naive CXCR3-negative and CXCR3-positive cells but not between memory cells.

Regarding this clonotype: The antigen is not known.

Germline values: CDR1 SNHLY, CDR2 FYNNEI. The CDR3 contains 17 residues. Preparation of TRB cDNA libraries relied on 5' RACE carrying UMI labels. No DNA is given; TCRdb re-called the 5' RACE reads and lists each CDR3 protein once. The repertoire shows roughly 39,000 distinct CDR3 sequences; the top ten hold 9.5% to 12%. The receptor was derived from a human donor in good health. Some clones in this sample may be carry-over from other donors' samples. V and J are TRBV2 and TRBJ2-1; TCRdb names TRBD2, which stays unverified in the absence of DNA. Material: memory CD8+ T cells from blood. The CDR3 reads CASSEVIGRETYNEQFF.